The rows below give T cell receptor beta chains drawn from one sample of a study of blood T cell repertoires in COVID-19. Generated by immunoSEQ multiplex PCR, the TCRdb table keeps only in-frame clones and is missing some. Of around 200,000 clones in the sample, approximately 90% were seen once. The sequencing sample was made of peripheral blood. These receptors all come from a man between 35 and 55 years old with acute or convalescent COVID-19. CDR3s include the opening cysteine and the closing phenylalanine or tryptophan. The order of the fields is J gene, D gene, V gene, clone size, CDR3 DNA, CDR3 protein. D genes are given only for firm matches. The size of a clone is reported for some rows only, either as once, few or many, or as a class for expanded clones.

J: TRBJ2-1; D: TRBD2; V: TRBV27; size: .; DNA: TGTGCCAGCAGTTTAACGCTAGCGGGGGGATACAATGAGCAGTTCTTC; CDR3: CASSLTLAGGYNEQFF
J: TRBJ2-7; D: .; V: TRBV27; size: .; DNA: TGTGCCAGCAGTTTAAGCGGGTACGAGCAGTACTTC; CDR3: CASSLSGYEQYF
J: TRBJ2-7; D: .; V: TRBV27; size: .; DNA: TGTGCCAGCAGAGGAGGGCCCCCCTCGGAGCAGTACTTC; CDR3: CASRGGPPSEQYF
J: TRBJ2-2; D: .; V: TRBV19; size: .; DNA: TGTGCCAGTAGGTGGGGACAGAACACCGGGGAGCTGTTTTTT; CDR3: CASRWGQNTGELFF
J: TRBJ2-3; D: TRBD2; V: TRBV27; size: .; DNA: TGTGCCAGCAGGAGGAGGCGGGAGAAGGCAGATACGCAGTATTTT; CDR3: CASRRRREKADTQYF
J: TRBJ2-1; D: .; V: TRBV30; size: .; DNA: TGTGCCTGGACCCGCACAGGGAGCTCCTACAATGAGCAGTTCTTC; CDR3: CAWTRTGSSYNEQFF
J: TRBJ1-2; D: TRBD1; V: TRBV4-1; size: .; DNA: TGCGCCAGCAGCCAACCCCAGGGACAGGGCGTCCCTAGGGGCTACACCTTC; CDR3: CASSQPQGQGVPRGYTF
J: TRBJ1-4; D: TRBD1; V: TRBV7-8; size: .; DNA: TGTGCCAGCCGACAGGGAGCCACAACTAATGAAAAACTGTTTTTT; CDR3: CASRQGATTNEKLFF
J: TRBJ1-3; D: .; V: TRBV6-5; size: .; DNA: TGTGCCAGCAGTCTACTTAACTCTGGAAACACCATATATTTT; CDR3: CASSLLNSGNTIYF
J: TRBJ2-7; D: .; V: TRBV6-6; size: .; DNA: TGTGCCAGCAGTTACGGACTGGGAGAGCAGTACTTC; CDR3: CASSYGLGEQYF
J: TRBJ1-5; D: .; V: TRBV3-1/TRBV3-2; size: .; DNA: TGTGCCAGCAGCCAAGGGGCTAAAGGCAATCAGCCCCAGCATTTT; CDR3: CASSQGAKGNQPQHF
J: TRBJ2-1; D: .; V: TRBV5-1; size: once; DNA: TGCGCCAGCAGCTTGGCCCCTATAGCGGAATACTACAATGAGCAGTTCTTC; CDR3: CASSLAPIAEYYNEQFF
J: TRBJ2-7; D: TRBD1; V: TRBV28; size: .; DNA: TGTGCCAGCAGTGGGACAGGGGTTAGCTACGAGCAGTACTTC; CDR3: CASSGTGVSYEQYF
J: TRBJ2-7; D: TRBD1; V: TRBV6-5; size: .; DNA: TGTGCCAGCACGGCGCCGGGACAGGGGGCCTACGAGCAGTACTTC; CDR3: CASTAPGQGAYEQYF
J: TRBJ1-1; D: .; V: TRBV28; size: few; DNA: TGTGCCAGCAGCTCCGCGTTCTCGAACACTGAAGCTTTCTTT; CDR3: CASSSAFSNTEAFF
J: TRBJ2-3; D: TRBD2; V: TRBV28; size: .; DNA: TGTGCCAGCAGTTTGGCGGGGGGTGGTGTAGATACGCAGTATTTT; CDR3: CASSLAGGGVDTQYF
J: TRBJ2-3; D: TRBD2; V: TRBV7-3; size: .; DNA: TGTGCCAGCAGCCTCACTAGCGGGGGGGCAGATACGCAGTATTTT; CDR3: CASSLTSGGADTQYF
J: TRBJ2-1; D: .; V: TRBV11-2; size: .; DNA: TGTGCCAGCAGCTGGGGTGGGGGCGGCGGCTCCTACAATGAGCAGTTCTTC; CDR3: CASSWGGGGGSYNEQFF
J: TRBJ2-7; D: .; V: TRBV7-2; size: once; DNA: TGTGCCAGCAGCCCTCAGACCTACGAGCAGTACTTC; CDR3: CASSPQTYEQYF
J: TRBJ2-2; D: .; V: TRBV29-1; size: .; DNA: TGCAGCGTTGAGACAGCTTTGGAGGGGGAGCTGTTTTTT; CDR3: CSVETALEGELFF
J: TRBJ2-3; D: .; V: TRBV14; size: .; DNA: TGTGCCAGCAGCCAAGTGATGGGGGGAGCGGATACGCAGTATTTT; CDR3: CASSQVMGGADTQYF
J: TRBJ2-3; D: .; V: TRBV7-2; size: .; DNA: TGTGCCAGCAGGCTTCCGGGGTTGGATACGCAGTATTTT; CDR3: CASRLPGLDTQYF
J: TRBJ2-5; D: .; V: TRBV6-2/TRBV6-3; size: .; DNA: TGTGCCAGCAGTTACCTTTTGAAACGACAGCCCCAAGAGACCCAGTACTTC; CDR3: CASSYLLKRQPQETQYF
J: TRBJ2-1; D: TRBD2; V: TRBV7-3; size: .; DNA: TGTGCCAGCAGCTCCACCGGGGGGAATGAGCAGTTCTTC; CDR3: CASSSTGGNEQFF
J: TRBJ2-5; D: .; V: TRBV6-5; size: .; DNA: TGTGCCAGCACCCTCAGGGGCCAAGAGACCCAGTACTTC; CDR3: CASTLRGQETQYF
J: TRBJ1-1; D: .; V: TRBV5-6; size: .; DNA: TGTGCCAGCAGCTTGTTACCGGGCACTGAAGCTTTCTTT; CDR3: CASSLLPGTEAFF
J: TRBJ2-3; D: TRBD2; V: TRBV10-2; size: .; DNA: TGCGCCGCCACCCCTAGCGGGGGAGCCACAGATACGCAGTATTTT; CDR3: CAATPSGGATDTQYF
J: TRBJ2-1; D: TRBD1; V: TRBV11-2; size: .; DNA: TGTGCCAGCAGCTCCACCCCCCCGGGACAGGGCGATGAACAGTTCTTC; CDR3: CASSSTPPGQGDEQFF
J: TRBJ2-1; D: .; V: TRBV6-5; size: .; DNA: TGTGCCAGCAGTTACTCGATGGGCGATGAGCAGTTCTTC; CDR3: CASSYSMGDEQFF
J: TRBJ1-6; D: .; V: TRBV5-8; size: .; DNA: TGTGCCAGCAGCTACGGACATTATTCACCCCTCCACTTT; CDR3: CASSYGHYSPLHF
J: TRBJ2-4; D: .; V: TRBV15; size: .; DNA: TGTGCCACCAGCAGGCGCGACGGGGGTTTCGGAGCCAAAAACATTCAGTACTTC; CDR3: CATSRRDGGFGAKNIQYF
J: TRBJ2-7; D: TRBD2; V: TRBV4-2; size: once; DNA: TGTGCCAGCAGCCAATTACTAGCGGGATACGAGCAGTACTTC; CDR3: CASSQLLAGYEQYF
J: TRBJ1-1; D: .; V: TRBV29-1; size: .; DNA: TGCAGCTCCAGGGCCAACGTTGTGAACACTGAAGCTTTCTTT; CDR3: CSSRANVVNTEAFF
J: TRBJ2-1; D: TRBD2; V: TRBV4-3; size: few; DNA: TGCGCCAGCAGCCAAGAGCGGGAGAGGGGTGAGCAGTTCTTC; CDR3: CASSQERERGEQFF
J: TRBJ1-2; D: .; V: TRBV11-2; size: once; DNA: TGTGCCAGCAGCGCGAACAGGGATGGCTACACCTTC; CDR3: CASSANRDGYTF
J: TRBJ1-5; D: .; V: TRBV12-3/TRBV12-4; size: .; DNA: TGTGCCAGCAGTTTAAGGGGAAATCGGCCCCAGCATTTT; CDR3: CASSLRGNRPQHF
J: TRBJ1-3; D: .; V: TRBV9; size: .; DNA: TGTGCCAGCAGCGTGGGACTCTCGGAGGTGAACACCATATATTTT; CDR3: CASSVGLSEVNTIYF
J: TRBJ1-3; D: TRBD1; V: TRBV5-1; size: .; DNA: TGCGCCAGCAGCAGGACAGGGGAGGAAAACACCATATATTTT; CDR3: CASSRTGEENTIYF
J: TRBJ1-4; D: .; V: TRBV5-1; size: .; DNA: TGCGCCAGCAGCCCAGACCCGCCAGGGGTACCCGCCCCGTTCGAAAAACTGTTTTTT; CDR3: CASSPDPPGVPAPFEKLFF
J: TRBJ1-2; D: .; V: TRBV6-5; size: .; DNA: TGTGCCAGCAGTTACCTTCGCCAGGCTGGCTACACCTTC; CDR3: CASSYLRQAGYTF
J: TRBJ1-2; D: .; V: TRBV5-6; size: .; DNA: TGTGCCAGCAGCTCACAGGGACCTCCTGGCTACACCTTC; CDR3: CASSSQGPPGYTF
J: TRBJ2-1; D: TRBD2; V: TRBV19; size: .; DNA: TGTGCCAGTAGCCGGACTAGCGGGAGGGCCGGGCATGAGCAGTTCTTC; CDR3: CASSRTSGRAGHEQFF
J: TRBJ2-7; D: .; V: TRBV2; size: .; DNA: TGTGCCAGCGCATCCGGGTCCCAATTATTTAGCTCCTACGAGCAGTACTTC; CDR3: CASASGSQLFSSYEQYF
J: TRBJ2-1; D: TRBD1; V: TRBV19; size: .; DNA: TGTGCCAGTACTCGGGACAGGACCTACAATGAGCAGTTCTTC; CDR3: CASTRDRTYNEQFF
J: TRBJ1-2; D: TRBD1; V: TRBV4-1; size: .; DNA: TGCGCCAGCAGCCAAGGGGACAGGGACAATAGTGGCTACACCTTC; CDR3: CASSQGDRDNSGYTF
J: TRBJ2-4; D: .; V: TRBV20-1; size: .; DNA: TGCAGTGCTAGTAGTGGGCGTATCGGGGGTGCCATTCAGTACTTC; CDR3: CSASSGRIGGAIQYF
J: TRBJ2-1; D: TRBD2; V: TRBV28; size: .; DNA: TGTGCCAGCAGTTTGGTTGTGTCTAGCGGGAGCGTTGAGCAGTTCTTC; CDR3: CASSLVVSSGSVEQFF
J: TRBJ1-2; D: .; V: TRBV3-1/TRBV3-2; size: .; DNA: TGTGCCAGCAGCCTCCGGTCGATTGATGGCTACACCTTC; CDR3: CASSLRSIDGYTF
J: TRBJ2-7; D: TRBD2; V: TRBV5-4; size: .; DNA: TGTGCCAGCAGCGTTGCGGGGGGGCCCTACGAGCAGTACTTC; CDR3: CASSVAGGPYEQYF
J: TRBJ2-7; D: TRBD2; V: TRBV10-3; size: .; DNA: TGTGCCATCAGCCCCACCGGGACTAGCCCCTACGAGCAGTACTTC; CDR3: CAISPTGTSPYEQYF
J: TRBJ1-1; D: TRBD1; V: TRBV18; size: .; DNA: TGTGCCAGCTCACTCGGGACAGCGGACACTGAAGCTTTCTTT; CDR3: CASSLGTADTEAFF
J: TRBJ2-5; D: .; V: TRBV5-1; size: .; DNA: TGCGCCAGCAGCTTGAGAGGCGGCCAAGAGACCCAGTACTTC; CDR3: CASSLRGGQETQYF
J: TRBJ2-3; D: TRBD2; V: TRBV7-2; size: .; DNA: TGTGCCAGCAGATCCGGGGGGGCGGCAGATACGCAGTATTTT; CDR3: CASRSGGAADTQYF
J: TRBJ2-7; D: .; V: TRBV7-6; size: .; DNA: TGTGCCAGCAGCCCCCCCGGGTCAGCCGCTTTAACTACCTACGAGCAGTACTTC; CDR3: CASSPPGSAALTTYEQYF
J: TRBJ1-2; D: TRBD1; V: TRBV6-5; size: .; DNA: TGTGCCAGCAGTTACTCGAGGACAGGGGGGGGCTACACCTTC; CDR3: CASSYSRTGGGYTF
J: TRBJ2-2; D: .; V: TRBV7-2; size: .; DNA: TGTGCCATACCAGATCGGGCGAACACCGGGGAGCTGTTTTTT; CDR3: CAIPDRANTGELFF
J: TRBJ1-4; D: TRBD1; V: TRBV11-2; size: .; DNA: TGTGCCAGCAGCTTCACAGGGGACCCATCAACTAATGAAAAACTGTTTTTT; CDR3: CASSFTGDPSTNEKLFF
J: TRBJ1-1; D: .; V: TRBV10-2; size: .; DNA: TGCGCCAGCAGGGAGACAGTGGTGAACACTGAAGCTTTCTTT; CDR3: CASRETVVNTEAFF
J: TRBJ2-7; D: .; V: TRBV7-2; size: .; DNA: TGTGCCAGCAGCTCGACTAGGCCCGAGCAGTACTTC; CDR3: CASSSTRPEQYF
J: TRBJ2-3; D: .; V: TRBV27; size: .; DNA: TGTGCCAGCAGTTTAGAGGTGGGGAGACTTAGGACGCAGTATTTT; CDR3: CASSLEVGRLRTQYF